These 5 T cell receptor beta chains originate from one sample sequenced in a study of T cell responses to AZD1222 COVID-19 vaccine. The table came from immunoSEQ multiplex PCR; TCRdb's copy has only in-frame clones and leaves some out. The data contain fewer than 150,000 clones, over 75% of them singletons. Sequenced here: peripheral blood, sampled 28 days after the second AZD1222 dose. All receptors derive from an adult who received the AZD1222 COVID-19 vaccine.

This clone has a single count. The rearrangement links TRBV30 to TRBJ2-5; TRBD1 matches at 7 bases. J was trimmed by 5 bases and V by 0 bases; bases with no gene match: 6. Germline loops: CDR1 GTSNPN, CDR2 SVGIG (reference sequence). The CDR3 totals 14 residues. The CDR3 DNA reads TGTGCCTGGAGTGTTAAGGGGGCGCTTGAGACCCAGTACTTC. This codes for CAWSVKGALETQYF.

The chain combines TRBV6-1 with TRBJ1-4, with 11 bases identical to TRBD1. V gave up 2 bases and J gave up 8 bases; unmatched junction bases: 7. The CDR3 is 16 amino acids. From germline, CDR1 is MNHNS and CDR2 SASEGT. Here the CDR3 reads CASSELKGTGGEKLFF. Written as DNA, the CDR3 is TGTGCCAGCAGTGAATTGAAGGGGACAGGGGGAGAAAAACTGTTTTTT.

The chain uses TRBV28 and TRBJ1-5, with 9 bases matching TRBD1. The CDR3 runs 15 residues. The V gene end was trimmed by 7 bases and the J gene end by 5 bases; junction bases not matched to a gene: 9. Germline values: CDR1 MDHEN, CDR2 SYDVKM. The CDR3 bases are TGTGCCAGCACCCCGGACAGGGGAGGGTATCAGCCCCAGCATTTT. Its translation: CASTPDRGGYQPQHF.

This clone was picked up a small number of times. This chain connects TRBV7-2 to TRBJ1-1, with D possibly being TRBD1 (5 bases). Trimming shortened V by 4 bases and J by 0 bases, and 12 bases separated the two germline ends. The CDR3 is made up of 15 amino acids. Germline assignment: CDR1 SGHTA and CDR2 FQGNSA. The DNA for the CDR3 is TGTGCCAGCAGCTCAGGGTATACTTTGAACACTGAAGCTTTCTTT. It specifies CASSSGYTLNTEAFF.

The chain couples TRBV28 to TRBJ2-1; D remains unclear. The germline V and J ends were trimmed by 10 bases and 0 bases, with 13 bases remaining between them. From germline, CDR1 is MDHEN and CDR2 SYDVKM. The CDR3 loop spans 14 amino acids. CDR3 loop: CAIQSPSSYNEQFF. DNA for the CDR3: TGTGCCATCCAATCTCCCAGCTCCTACAATGAGCAGTTCTTC. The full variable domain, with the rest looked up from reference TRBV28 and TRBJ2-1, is DVKVTQSSRYLVKRTGEKVFLECVQDMDHENMFWYRQDPGLGLRLIYFSYDVKMKEKGDIPEGYSVSREKKERFSLILESASTNQTSMYLCAIQSPSSYNEQFFGPGTRLTVL.